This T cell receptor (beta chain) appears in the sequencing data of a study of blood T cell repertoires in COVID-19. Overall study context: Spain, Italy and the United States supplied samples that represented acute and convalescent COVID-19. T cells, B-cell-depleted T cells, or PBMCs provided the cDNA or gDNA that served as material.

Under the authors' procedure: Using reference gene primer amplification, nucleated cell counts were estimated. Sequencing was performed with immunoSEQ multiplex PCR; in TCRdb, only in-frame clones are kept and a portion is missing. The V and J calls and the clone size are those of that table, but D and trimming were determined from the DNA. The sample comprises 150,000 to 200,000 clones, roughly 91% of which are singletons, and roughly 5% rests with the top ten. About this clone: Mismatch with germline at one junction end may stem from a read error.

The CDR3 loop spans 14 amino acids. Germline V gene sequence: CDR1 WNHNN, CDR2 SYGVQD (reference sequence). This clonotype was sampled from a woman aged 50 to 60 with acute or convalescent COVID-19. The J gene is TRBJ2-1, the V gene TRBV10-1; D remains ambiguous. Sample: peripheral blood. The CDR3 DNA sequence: TGCGCCAGCAGTGAGGAGGTCTCCGACAATGAGCAGTTCTTC. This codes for CASSEEVSDNEQFF.